The 16 T cell receptor beta chains reported below all come from one sample, sequenced in a study of beta chain features in type 1 diabetes. Of the isolated RNA, all was reverse transcribed, and so the sequenced material was expressed TCRB transcripts. Some clones are missing from TCRdb's copy, which holds only in-frame ones; the method was immunoSEQ multiplex PCR. Of fewer than 400,000 clones in the sample, 8% were seen once. The specimen was central memory CD4+ T cells from blood. These receptor sequences come from a woman aged 18-30 years in good health.

V and J are TRBV4-2 and TRBJ2-7, with D perhaps TRBD1 or TRBD2 (5 bases each). V shed 3 bases and J shed 2 bases, with 17 bases lying between them. The CDR3 covers 16 residues. CDR1 and CDR2 (germline): LGHNA, YNFKEQ. This CDR3 is CASSQNSDGTPYEQYF. The DNA of the CDR3 is TGTGCCAGCAGCCAGAACAGCGATGGGACCCCCTACGAGCAGTACTTC.

This clone has ten or more counts. This chain joins TRBV28 and TRBJ1-1; the match to TRBD1 covers 7 bases. Per germline, CDR1 MDHEN and CDR2 SYDVKM. The J segment lost 6 bases and the V segment lost 10 bases, leaving 11 bases of the junction unmatched. The CDR3 covers 13 residues. CDR3 coding DNA: TGTGCCACTTCGACAGGGAATAGAGCTGAAGCTTTCTTT. Protein: CATSTGNRAEAFF.

This chain joins TRBV4-2 and TRBJ2-7; possibly TRBD2 for D (6 bases). Germline CDR1 LGHNA, CDR2 YNFKEQ. The CDR3 is 15 amino acids. The ends were cut back, 4 bases at V and 2 bases at J, with 15 bases in the middle. The chain's CDR3 is CASSLLAASAYEQYF. Written as DNA, the CDR3 is TGTGCCAGCAGCCTCCTTGCAGCTAGCGCCTACGAGCAGTACTTC.

This chain connects TRBV28 to TRBJ2-7; D not certain. CDR3 length equals 16 residues. V gave up 0 bases and J gave up 0 bases, with 12 bases separating them. Germline CDR1 and CDR2: MDHEN and SYDVKM. CDR3 coding DNA: TGTGCCAGCAGTTTATGGGGCAGGAAAAGCTCCTACGAGCAGTACTTC. Translation: CASSLWGRKSSYEQYF.

In its sample, this clone was seen a few times. V gene TRBV6-6 combines with J gene TRBJ2-1; 10 bases map to TRBD1. The germline V gene encodes CDR1 MNHNY and CDR2 SVGAGI (reference sequence). V shed 5 bases, J shed 7 bases, and the junction held 8 bases outside the gene matches. CDR3 length: 15 residues. CDR3 region: CASSPAGQGWNEQFF. Here the CDR3 DNA reads TGTGCCAGCAGTCCTGCGGGACAGGGGTGGAATGAGCAGTTCTTC.

A few counts support this clone. The chain couples TRBV15 to TRBJ2-7; 8 bases match TRBD1. The germline gives CDR1 LNHNV, CDR2 YYDKDF (reference sequence). This CDR3 region has 12 residues. The V segment lost 0 bases and the J segment 12 bases; nucleotides outside the gene matches: 4. As DNA, the CDR3 is TGTGCCACCAGCAGAGATTCAGGGGGCCCGTACTTC. This gives the protein CATSRDSGGPYF.

There are a few counts of this clone. The chain combines TRBV5-4 with TRBJ2-1; 8 bases fit TRBD1. CDR1 SGHNT and CDR2 YYREEE come from the germline V gene (reference sequence). Unmatched junction bases numbered 10, after V lost 4 bases and J lost 4 bases. This CDR3 contains 16 residues. The CDR3: CASSEWGTGIYNEQFF. Here the CDR3 DNA reads TGTGCCAGCAGCGAATGGGGGACAGGTATTTACAATGAGCAGTTCTTC.

The chain uses TRBV5-1 and TRBJ2-5; D tentatively reads TRBD1 or TRBD2 (5 bases each). The J call may not be correct, given that the DNA end is closer to TRBJ2-7. This CDR3 comprises 13 residues. Germline-derived CDR1 and CDR2 are SGHRS and YFSETQ. CDR3 DNA sequence: TGCGCCAGCAGCTTGGTAGGGGACGACGAGCAGTACTTC. Amino acid sequence: CASSLVGDDEQYF.

In this sample, this clone turned up a few times. Additional DNA sequences in this sample encode the identical CDR3. V gene TRBV5-4 combines with J gene TRBJ2-4, with TRBD2 as a possible D gene (5 bases). Germline V gene sequence: CDR1 SGHNT, CDR2 YYREEE (reference sequence). V shed 3 bases and J shed 0 bases, with 7 bases lying between them. CDR3 length: 14 amino acids. The CDR3 bases are TGTGCCAGCAGCTCCGGAGGAGCCAAAAACATTCAGTACTTC. It encodes CASSSGGAKNIQYF. The whole variable domain, remainder taken from reference TRBV5-4 and TRBJ2-4, is ETGVTQSPTHLIKTRGQQVTLRCSSQSGHNTVSWYQQALGQGPQFIFQYYREEENGRGNFPPRFSGLQFPNYSSELNVNALELDDSALYLCASSSGGAKNIQYFGAGTRLSVL.

The V call is TRBV11-1, the J call TRBJ2-7; 8 bases line up with TRBD1. Germline CDR1 and CDR2: SGHAT and FQDESV (reference sequence). This CDR3 has 16 amino acids. V shed 5 bases and J 0 bases; nucleotides not matched to a gene: 9. The CDR3 nucleotides read TGTGCCAGCAGCCCCGGACAGGGCCGGGGCTCCTACGAGCAGTACTTC. Protein product: CASSPGQGRGSYEQYF.

There are many counts of this clone. This chain uses TRBV7-9 with TRBJ2-3; 9 nucleotides agree with TRBD1. This CDR3 contains 14 residues. The germline V gene has CDR1 SEHNR and CDR2 FQNEAQ (reference sequence). With V trimmed by 5 bases and J by 3 bases, 3 bases remained unmatched. The CDR3 bases are TGTGCCAGCAGCCGACAGGGGGTAACAGATACGCAGTATTTT. Translated, it gives CASSRQGVTDTQYF.

This clone was observed a few times. The rearrangement links TRBV6-5 to TRBJ2-3; D is unresolved. The CDR3 extends over 13 amino acids. Germline V lookup: CDR1 MNHEY, CDR2 SVGAGI. V was shortened by 2 bases and J by 6 bases, with 9 bases between the two germline ends. As DNA, the CDR3 is TGTGCCAGCAGTTACAGAGAAGACGATACGCAGTATTTT. Amino acids: CASSYREDDTQYF.

This clone was observed a few times. The V gene is TRBV4-3, the J gene TRBJ2-1, with 7 bases aligning to TRBD1. This CDR3 has 14 amino acids. Unmatched junction bases numbered 5, after V lost 1 base and J lost 8 bases. Germline-derived CDR1 and CDR2 are LGHNA and YSLEER. This CDR3 reads CASSQAIDRDEQFF. CDR3 coding DNA: TGCGCCAGCAGCCAAGCCATCGACAGGGATGAGCAGTTCTTC.

The V call is TRBV5-4, the J call TRBJ2-7; no clear D gene. The CDR3 runs 17 residues. From germline, CDR1 is SGHNT and CDR2 YYREEE (reference sequence). V dropped 2 bases and J dropped 4 bases, with 22 bases sitting between them. CDR3 in DNA: TGTGCCAGCAGCTTCTTGAGTGCCGGAGATAGGGTTTACGAGCAGTACTTC. Translation: CASSFLSAGDRVYEQYF.

The chain recombines TRBV9 with TRBJ2-3, with 11 positions matching TRBD2. The V and J ends lost 2 bases and 1 base, in that order; junction bases with no gene match: 3. This CDR3 has 16 amino acids. CDR1 and CDR2 (germline): SGDLS, YYNGEE. CDR3 DNA sequence: TGTGCCAGCAGCGTGGGACTAGCGGACCGCACAGATACGCAGTATTTT. Protein: CASSVGLADRTDTQYF. Looking up the rest from reference TRBV9 and TRBJ2-3 gives the full variable domain: DSGVTQTPKHLITATGQRVTLRCSPRSGDLSVYWYQQSLDQGLQFLIQYYNGEERAKGNILERFSAQQFPDLHSELNLSSLELGDSALYFCASSVGLADRTDTQYFGPGTRLTVL.

The chain combines TRBV6-5 with TRBJ1-5, with 8 bases lining up with TRBD1. Germline trimming cut 5 bases from V and 2 bases from J; bases unmatched to any gene: 5. The CDR3 runs to 15 residues. Germline values: CDR1 MNHEY, CDR2 SVGAGI. CDR3 in amino acids: CASSRTGTGNQPQHF. Written as DNA, the CDR3 is TGTGCCAGCAGTCGGACAGGGACCGGCAATCAGCCCCAGCATTTT.